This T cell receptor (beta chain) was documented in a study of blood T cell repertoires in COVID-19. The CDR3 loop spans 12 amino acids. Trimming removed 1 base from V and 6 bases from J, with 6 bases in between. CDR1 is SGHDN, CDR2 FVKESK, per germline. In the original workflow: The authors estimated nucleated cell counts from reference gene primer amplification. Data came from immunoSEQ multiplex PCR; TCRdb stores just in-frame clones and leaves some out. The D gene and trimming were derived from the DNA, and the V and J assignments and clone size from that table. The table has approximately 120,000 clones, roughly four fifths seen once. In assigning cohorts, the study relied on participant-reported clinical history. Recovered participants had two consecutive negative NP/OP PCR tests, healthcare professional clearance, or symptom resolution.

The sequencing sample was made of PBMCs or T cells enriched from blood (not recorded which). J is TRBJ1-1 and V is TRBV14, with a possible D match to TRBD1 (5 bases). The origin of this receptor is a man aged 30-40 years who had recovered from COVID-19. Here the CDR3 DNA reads TGTGCCAGCAGCCAAGGGGGCTCTGAAGCTTTCTTT. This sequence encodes CASSQGGSEAFF.